This entry lists 25 T cell receptor beta chains sequenced from one sample in a study of beta chain features in type 1 diabetes. Broader study findings: Shortening of TCRB CDR3s, moderate but significant, appeared in all four CD4+ subsets of Type 1 diabetes patients.

As every portion of the isolated RNA was reverse transcribed, the sequencing read expressed TCRB transcripts. This table comes from immunoSEQ multiplex PCR, and its TCRdb copy is limited to in-frame clones, with some not included. The sample lists some 290,000 clones; around 24% were seen once. Their cognate antigens are unknown. The sequenced material came from naive CD4+ T cells from blood. The receptors derive from a woman in her twenties or thirties with type 1 diabetes.

This clone appeared a few times. This chain connects TRBV2 to TRBJ2-6; 10 bases agree with TRBD1. Germline V CDR1 and CDR2: SNHLY, FYNNEI. V lost 4 bases to trimming and J lost 4 bases; unmatched junction nucleotides: 4. This CDR3 has 16 residues. The CDR3 DNA reads as TGTGCCAGCAGTGGACAGGGGGCGGCGGGGGCCAACGTCCTGACTTTC. Translated: CASSGQGAAGANVLTF.

The chain carries TRBV18 and TRBJ1-4; the match to TRBD1 covers 7 bases. The CDR3 contains 14 residues. After removal of 2 bases from V and 6 bases from J, the junction contained 3 bases not matched to a gene. Germline values: CDR1 KGHSH, CDR2 LQKENI. The CDR3 DNA reads as TGTGCCAGCTCACCAGCTACAGGGGATGAAAAACTGTTTTTT. Amino acids: CASSPATGDEKLFF.

This rearrangement joins TRBV7-3 to TRBJ2-3, with D tentatively TRBD2 (5 bases). The V gene's germline CDR1 is SGHTA and CDR2 FQGTGA. V lost 2 bases to trimming and J lost 6 bases, with 9 bases between them. CDR3 length: 13 amino acids. CDR3 sequence reads: CASSLHSGDTQYF. The CDR3 bases are TGTGCCAGCAGCTTACACTCGGGGGATACGCAGTATTTT.

The chain's CDR3 is CASSSTGTGIYGYTF. CDR3 nucleotides: TGTGCCAGCAGCTCCACCGGGACAGGGATCTATGGCTACACCTTC. The chain combines TRBV7-9 with TRBJ1-2; TRBD1 matches 9 bases. CDR1 and CDR2 (germline): SEHNR, FQNEAQ (reference sequence). J lost 4 bases, V lost 4 bases, and 7 bases had no gene match. There are 15 residues in the CDR3.

This clone was seen just once. The chain couples TRBV11-3 to TRBJ2-3; 8 bases match TRBD2. The CDR3 contains 16 residues. V lost 1 base to trimming and J lost 3 bases; unmatched junction nucleotides: 6. CDR1 and CDR2 (germline): SGHNT, YENEEA. As DNA, the CDR3 is TGTGCCAGCAGCTTAGGGGCAACTAGCGGTACAGATACGCAGTATTTT. Its translation: CASSLGATSGTDTQYF.

The chain has TRBV9 and TRBJ1-3; D gene ambiguous. V gave up 0 bases and J gave up 0 bases, with 10 bases separating them. Germline V CDR1 and CDR2: SGDLS, YYNGEE. CDR3 size: 16 residues. CDR3 protein: CASSVGSASSGNTIYF. DNA for the CDR3: TGTGCCAGCAGCGTAGGATCAGCGTCCTCTGGAAACACCATATATTTT.

The V call is TRBV7-9, the J call TRBJ2-3; perhaps TRBD2 as D (6 bases). Looked up from germline, CDR1 is SEHNR and CDR2 is FQNEAQ (reference sequence). The V gene lost 5 bases and the J gene lost 0 bases, with 12 bases spanning the gap. The CDR3 is 15 amino acids. CDR3 sequence reads: CASSLGGRSTDTQYF. CDR3 DNA sequence: TGTGCCAGCAGCCTGGGGGGACGAAGCACAGATACGCAGTATTTT.

J is TRBJ2-7 and V is TRBV19; TRBD2 agrees at 10 bases. Per germline, CDR1 LNHDA and CDR2 SQIVND (reference sequence). Trimming took 3 bases from V and 6 from J; bases not matched to a gene: 8. CDR3 length equals 15 residues. The DNA for the CDR3 is TGTGCCAGTAGTATTAGGCTAGCGGGAGCTCGCGAGCAGTACTTC. It specifies CASSIRLAGAREQYF.

A few counts support this clone. This chain's CDR3 is CASSRPGSYEQYF. The CDR3 bases are TGTGCCAGCTCACGCCCGGGCTCCTACGAGCAGTACTTC. The chain employs TRBV18 and TRBJ2-7; D ambiguous. The CDR3 loop spans 13 amino acids. From germline, CDR1 is KGHSH and CDR2 LQKENI. V lost 4 bases, J lost 0 bases, and 7 bases lay in between.

V gene TRBV28 combines with J gene TRBJ2-4; TRBD2 might be the D (5 bases). CDR1 is MDHEN and CDR2 is SYDVKM in the germline V gene. The CDR3 runs to 18 residues. V gave up 6 bases and J gave up 1 base, with 22 bases separating them. The CDR3 sequence: CASSRALEGDVAKNIQYF. CDR3 coding DNA: TGTGCCAGCAGCCGAGCCCTCGAGGGAGACGTGGCCAAAAACATTCAGTACTTC. Filled out from reference TRBV28 and TRBJ2-4, the complete variable domain reads DVKVTQSSRYLVKRTGEKVFLECVQDMDHENMFWYRQDPGLGLRLIYFSYDVKMKEKGDIPEGYSVSREKKERFSLILESASTNQTSMYLCASSRALEGDVAKNIQYFGAGTRLSVL.

This clone has more than one count but fewer than ten. The rearrangement joins TRBV4-1 to TRBJ2-6, with 7 bases that match TRBD2. CDR1 and CDR2 from the germline V gene are MGHRA and YSYEKL. V dropped 4 bases and J dropped 2; count of bases not matched to a gene: 5. The CDR3 has 16 amino acids. Here the CDR3 reads CASSLREGPGANVLTF. CDR3 DNA sequence: TGCGCCAGCAGCCTCAGGGAGGGGCCTGGGGCCAACGTCCTGACTTTC.

V gene TRBV30 combines with J gene TRBJ1-5; 12 nucleotides agree with TRBD1. The CDR3 contains 17 residues. V lost 0 bases to trimming and J lost 4 bases; unmatched junction nucleotides: 7. Per germline, CDR1 GTSNPN and CDR2 SVGIG (reference sequence). As DNA, the CDR3 is TGTGCCTGGAGTGTAGGGACAGGGGGCGGAAGGAATCAGCCCCAGCATTTT. Translating gives CAWSVGTGGGRNQPQHF.

This clone has just a few counts. The chain uses TRBV7-2 and TRBJ2-5; D may be TRBD1 (5 bases). CDR1 SGHTA and CDR2 FQGNSA come from the germline V gene. The CDR3 has 12 amino acids. V was trimmed by 3 bases and J by 13 bases, leaving 15 bases between them. DNA for the CDR3: TGTGCCAGCAGCTTTTTCATAGGGGATCTGTACTTC. Protein product: CASSFFIGDLYF.

CDR3: CASSLHRGEDGYTF. The DNA for the CDR3 is TGTGCCAGCAGCTTACACAGGGGAGAGGATGGCTACACCTTC. The V and J genes are TRBV7-9 and TRBJ1-2, with TRBD1 matching over 7 bases. Germline CDR1 SEHNR, CDR2 FQNEAQ (reference sequence). This CDR3 contains 14 residues. V was pared by 2 bases and J by 6 bases, with 6 bases of the junction left unmatched.

This clone has a handful of counts. This sequence joins TRBV5-1 and TRBJ2-1, with TRBD2 matching over 11 bases. Per germline, CDR1 SGHRS and CDR2 YFSETQ. With V trimmed by 4 bases and J by 3 bases, 9 bases remained unmatched. The CDR3 covers 17 residues. The CDR3 spells CASSPESGTSGYNEQFF. CDR3 DNA sequence: TGCGCCAGCAGCCCCGAATCTGGGACTAGCGGCTACAATGAGCAGTTCTTC.

The rearrangement links TRBV29-1 to TRBJ1-2; D might be TRBD1 (5 bases). The ends were cut back, 6 bases at V and 4 bases at J, with 15 bases in the middle. The length of the CDR3 is 13 residues. The germline V gene encodes CDR1 SQVTM and CDR2 ANQGSEA. DNA of the CDR3: TGCAGCGTGGGGGGACGGAACTCCTATGGCTACACCTTC. This translates into CSVGGRNSYGYTF.

This chain links TRBV18 with TRBJ1-1, with TRBD1 matching over 7 bases. The CDR3 consists of 14 residues. The junction had 5 bases not matched to a gene; V was cut back by 4 bases and J by 3 bases. Germline V lookup: CDR1 KGHSH, CDR2 LQKENI. This CDR3 reads CASSQGQVYTEAFF. The CDR3 nucleotides read TGTGCCAGCTCACAAGGACAGGTATACACTGAAGCTTTCTTT.

In this sample, this clone turned up a few times. This chain links TRBV6-5 with TRBJ2-6; perhaps TRBD1 as D (6 bases). V was pared by 6 bases and J by 4 bases, with 13 bases between. CDR1 MNHEY and CDR2 SVGAGI come from the germline V gene. This CDR3 comprises 15 residues. Written as DNA, the CDR3 is TGTGCCAGCAGCACGTCAGGGGTGGGGGCCAACGTCCTGACTTTC. Its protein product is CASSTSGVGANVLTF.

The rearrangement uses TRBV11-3 and TRBJ1-2; 9 positions match TRBD1. J gave up 5 bases and V 1 base, and 14 bases lay outside the gene matches. This CDR3 is built from 18 residues. The germline gives CDR1 SGHNT, CDR2 YENEEA. This CDR3 reads CASSLALPQVTGGYGYTF. Written as DNA, the CDR3 is TGTGCCAGCAGCTTAGCCCTCCCTCAGGTGACAGGGGGATATGGCTACACCTTC. The entire variable domain, with the rest obtained from reference TRBV11-3 and TRBJ1-2, is as follows: EAGVVQSPRYKIIEKKQPVAFWCNPISGHNTLYWYLQNLGQGPELLIRYENEEAVDDSQLPKDRFSAERLKGVDSTLKIQPAELGDSAVYLCASSLALPQVTGGYGYTFGSGTRLTVV.

This clone was found a few times. The gene calls are TRBV9 and TRBJ1-2; 11 bases line up with TRBD1. The CDR3 covers 15 residues. V trimming: 3 bases; J trimming: 7 bases; junction bases outside the gene matches: 8. CDR1 is SGDLS, CDR2 YYNGEE, per germline. The CDR3 coding sequence is TGTGCCAGCAGCGGGACCGGGACAGGGGGGTCTGGCTACACCTTC. Protein sequence: CASSGTGTGGSGYTF.

This rearrangement joins TRBV15 to TRBJ2-4; TRBD2 is a possible D gene (7 bases). From germline, CDR1 is LNHNV and CDR2 YYDKDF (reference sequence). V lost 0 bases and J 12 bases, leaving 18 bases between the germline ends. This CDR3 spans 15 amino acids. Here the CDR3 DNA reads TGTGCCACCAGCAGAGATGACCCTTGGGGGGGCCGTCAGTACTTC. Translation: CATSRDDPWGGRQYF.

The J gene is TRBJ2-5, the V gene TRBV2; D possibly corresponds to TRBD2 (5 bases). The CDR3 is 15 amino acids. The V gene's germline CDR1 is SNHLY and CDR2 FYNNEI. V was cut by 6 bases and J by 3 bases, with 17 bases left in between. CDR3 amino acids: CASREARNYKETQYF. The CDR3 DNA follows: TGTGCCAGCAGGGAGGCTAGAAACTACAAAGAGACCCAGTACTTC.

The gene calls are TRBV30 and TRBJ2-7; D may be TRBD2 (7 bases). The CDR3 length is 12 residues. Germline V gives CDR1 GTSNPN, CDR2 SVGIG (reference sequence). V was clipped by 5 bases and J by 5 bases, with 13 bases between them. The CDR3: CAWARGGHEQYF. Here the CDR3 DNA reads TGTGCCTGGGCGAGGGGGGGGCACGAGCAGTACTTC.

This clone occurred a few times. V usage is TRBV28 and J usage is TRBJ2-2; maybe TRBD2 (6 bases). V was shortened by 2 bases and J by 5 bases, with 6 bases between the two germline ends. This CDR3 has 13 residues. In germline, CDR1 is MDHEN, CDR2 SYDVKM. CDR3 coding DNA: TGTGCCAGCAGTTTAGGGGGGACCGGGGAGCTGTTTTTT. Protein: CASSLGGTGELFF. The full variable domain, in which reference TRBV28 and TRBJ2-2 provide the parts outside the CDR3, is DVKVTQSSRYLVKRTGEKVFLECVQDMDHENMFWYRQDPGLGLRLIYFSYDVKMKEKGDIPEGYSVSREKKERFSLILESASTNQTSMYLCASSLGGTGELFFGEGSRLTVL.

This clone appeared a few times. The gene calls are TRBV19 and TRBJ1-2; D not resolved. V gave up 5 bases and J gave up 1 base, with 5 bases separating them. Germline lookup yields CDR1 LNHDA and CDR2 SQIVND (reference sequence). This CDR3 contains 12 residues. CDR3 bases: TGTGCCAGTAGTCCCCTTAACTATGGCTACACCTTC. This translates into CASSPLNYGYTF.